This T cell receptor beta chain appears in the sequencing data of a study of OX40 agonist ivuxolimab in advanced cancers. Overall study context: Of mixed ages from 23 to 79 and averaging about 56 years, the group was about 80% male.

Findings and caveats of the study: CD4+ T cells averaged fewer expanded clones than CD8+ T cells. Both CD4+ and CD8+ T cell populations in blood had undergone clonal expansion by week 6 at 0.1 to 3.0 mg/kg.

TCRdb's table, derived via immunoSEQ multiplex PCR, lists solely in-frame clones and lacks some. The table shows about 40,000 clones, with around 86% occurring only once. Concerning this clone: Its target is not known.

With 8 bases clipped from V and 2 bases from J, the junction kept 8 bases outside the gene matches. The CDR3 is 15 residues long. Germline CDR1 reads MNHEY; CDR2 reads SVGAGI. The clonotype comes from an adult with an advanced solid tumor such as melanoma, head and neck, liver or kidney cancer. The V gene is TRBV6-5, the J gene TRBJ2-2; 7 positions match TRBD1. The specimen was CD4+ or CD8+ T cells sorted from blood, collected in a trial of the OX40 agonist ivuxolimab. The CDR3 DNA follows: TGTGCCAGCTTTCCGGGACAGATAAACACCGGGGAGCTGTTTTTT. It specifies CASFPGQINTGELFF.